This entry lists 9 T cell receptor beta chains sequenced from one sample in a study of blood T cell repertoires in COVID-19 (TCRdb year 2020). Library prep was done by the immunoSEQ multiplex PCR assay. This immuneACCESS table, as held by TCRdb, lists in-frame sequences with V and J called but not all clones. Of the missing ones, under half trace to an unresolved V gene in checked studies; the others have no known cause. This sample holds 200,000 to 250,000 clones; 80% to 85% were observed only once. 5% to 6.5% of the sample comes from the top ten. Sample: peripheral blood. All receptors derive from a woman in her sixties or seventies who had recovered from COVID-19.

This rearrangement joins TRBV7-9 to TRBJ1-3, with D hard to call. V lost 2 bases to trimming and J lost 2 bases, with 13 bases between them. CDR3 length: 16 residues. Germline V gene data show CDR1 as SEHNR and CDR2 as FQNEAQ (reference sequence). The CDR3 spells CASSLSYGSPGNTIYF. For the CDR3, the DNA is TGTGCCAGCAGCTTATCGTACGGGAGCCCTGGAAACACCATATATTTT.

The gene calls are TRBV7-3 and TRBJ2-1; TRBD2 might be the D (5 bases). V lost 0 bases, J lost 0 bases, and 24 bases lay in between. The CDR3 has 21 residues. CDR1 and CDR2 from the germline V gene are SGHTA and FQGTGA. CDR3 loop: CASSLTVNLVGSSNSYNEQFF. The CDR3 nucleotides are TGTGCCAGCAGCTTAACGGTCAATTTGGTGGGGTCTAGCAACTCCTACAATGAGCAGTTCTTC.

The CDR3 nucleotides are TGTGCCAGCAGCTTTGGGGGACTAGCGGGGGGCACCTCCTACGAGCAGTACTTC. It encodes CASSFGGLAGGTSYEQYF. The gene calls are TRBV7-2 and TRBJ2-7; 15 nucleotides agree with TRBD2. This CDR3 has 18 residues. Trimming at V came to 3 bases and at J to 0 bases, leaving 6 bases not matched to a gene. The germline gives CDR1 SGHTA, CDR2 FQGNSA.

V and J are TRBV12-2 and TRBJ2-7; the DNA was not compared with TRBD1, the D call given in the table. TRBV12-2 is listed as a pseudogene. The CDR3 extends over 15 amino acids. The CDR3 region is CASRSCYRNTYEQYF. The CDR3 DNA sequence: TGTGCAAGTCGCTCGTGCTACAGGAATACCTACGAGCAGTACTTC.

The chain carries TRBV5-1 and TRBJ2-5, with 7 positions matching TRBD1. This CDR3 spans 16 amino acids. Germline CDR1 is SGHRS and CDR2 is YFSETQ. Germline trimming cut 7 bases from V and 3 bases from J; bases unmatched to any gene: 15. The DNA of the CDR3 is TGCGCCAGCGGAAACGTACAGGGGATTGGGGAAGAGACCCAGTACTTC. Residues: CASGNVQGIGEETQYF.

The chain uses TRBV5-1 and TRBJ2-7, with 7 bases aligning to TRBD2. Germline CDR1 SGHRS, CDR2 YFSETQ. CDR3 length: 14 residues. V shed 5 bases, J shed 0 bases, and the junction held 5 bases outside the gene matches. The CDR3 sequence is CASRSGTVSYEQYF. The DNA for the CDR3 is TGCGCCAGCAGGAGCGGGACTGTCTCCTACGAGCAGTACTTC.

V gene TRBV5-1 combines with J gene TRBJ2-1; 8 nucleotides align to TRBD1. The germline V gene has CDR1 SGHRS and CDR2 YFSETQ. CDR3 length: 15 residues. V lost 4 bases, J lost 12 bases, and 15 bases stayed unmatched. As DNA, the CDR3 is TGCGCCAGCAGCCCTGGACAGGGCGACGTAAGCGCGCAGTTCTTC. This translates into CASSPGQGDVSAQFF.

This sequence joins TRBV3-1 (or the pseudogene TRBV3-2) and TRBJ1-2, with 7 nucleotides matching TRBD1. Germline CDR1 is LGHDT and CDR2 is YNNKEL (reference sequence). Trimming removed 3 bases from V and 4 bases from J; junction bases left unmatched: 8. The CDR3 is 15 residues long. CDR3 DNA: TGTGCCAGCAGCCACGGACAGGATGGACTCTATGGCTACACCTTC. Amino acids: CASSHGQDGLYGYTF.

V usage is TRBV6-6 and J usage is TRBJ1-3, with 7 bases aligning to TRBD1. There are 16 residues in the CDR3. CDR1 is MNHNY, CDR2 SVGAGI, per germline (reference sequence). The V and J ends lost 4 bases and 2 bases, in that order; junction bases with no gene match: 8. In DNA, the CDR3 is TGTGCCAGCAGTTCTGAGGGGGCAGGGGCTGGAAACACCATATATTTT. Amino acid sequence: CASSSEGAGAGNTIYF.